This T cell receptor beta chain stems from a study of T cells in tuberculosis. Findings and limits, study-wide: Active tuberculosis TCR-alpha repertoires lay closer to GMM-specific TCRs than IGRA-negative controls, suggesting clonal expansion. Smaller alpha distances in active tuberculosis partly reflected shorter CDR3-alpha lengths.

The CDR3 runs 15 residues. V shed 5 bases, J shed 3 bases, and the junction held 10 bases outside the gene matches. Germline loops: CDR1 MGHRA, CDR2 YSYEKL. On this clone itself: No antigen is known for it.

The protocol was immunoSEQ multiplex PCR, while the TCRdb copy is restricted to in-frame clones and leaves out a portion. The data show tens of thousands of clones, with over 85% seen just once and about a sixth held by the top ten. This sequence was found in a donor aged 10-29 years with latent tuberculosis or without tuberculosis infection. Some clones in this sample may be carry-over from other donors' samples. Material for sequencing was PBMCs. The rearrangement joins TRBV4-1 to TRBJ2-7, with TRBD1 identical over 7 bases. The CDR3 protein is CASSFRTGEGYEQYF. In nucleotides, the CDR3 is TGCGCCAGCAGCTTCAGAACAGGGGAAGGCTACGAGCAGTACTTC.